The table lists the clone carrying this T cell receptor (beta chain) with a few counts. What it recognizes is unknown. Unique molecular identifiers were incorporated into the prepared TCRbeta library. Using its own MiXCR run on the PCR reads, TCRdb lists one record per CDR3 protein. The repertoire consists of 450,000 to 550,000 distinct CDR3 sequences, with over 9.5% occurring once and the leading ten covering 11% to 15%. This record belongs to a study of T-cell reconstitution after alpha-beta-depleted transplantation in children. Findings of the study overall: Newly produced T cells mostly accounted for T-cell counts and diversity one year post-transplant. By about two months after transplant, alpha-beta T cells reportedly arose from several hundred graft clones that had expanded.

CDR1 and CDR2 (germline): SGHVS, FQNEAQ. The CDR3 is 15 residues long. J gave up 2 bases and V 4 bases, and 8 bases lay outside the gene matches. The sample here was PBMCs, mostly from graft donor cells, taken 180 days after TCRalphabeta/CD19-depleted stem cell transplant. The chain has TRBV7-8 and TRBJ2-7, with 7 positions matching TRBD1. This TCR came from a female patient aged 2-10 years who had a stem cell transplant for aplastic anemia, so the T cells may come from the graft donor. CDR3 protein: CASSWQRDSTYEQYF. The DNA for the CDR3 is TGTGCCAGCAGCTGGCAGAGGGACAGCACCTACGAGCAGTACTTC.